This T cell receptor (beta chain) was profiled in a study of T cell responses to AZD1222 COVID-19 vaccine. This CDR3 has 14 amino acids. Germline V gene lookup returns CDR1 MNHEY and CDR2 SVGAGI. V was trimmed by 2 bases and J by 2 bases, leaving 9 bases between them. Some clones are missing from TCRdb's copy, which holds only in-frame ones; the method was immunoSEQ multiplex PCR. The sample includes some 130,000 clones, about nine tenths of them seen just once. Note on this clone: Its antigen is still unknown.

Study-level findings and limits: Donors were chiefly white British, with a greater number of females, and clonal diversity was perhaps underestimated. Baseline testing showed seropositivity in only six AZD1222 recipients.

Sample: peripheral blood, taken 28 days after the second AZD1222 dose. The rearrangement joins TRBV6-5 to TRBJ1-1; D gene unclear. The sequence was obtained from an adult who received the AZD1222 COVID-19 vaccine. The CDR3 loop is CASSYREYNTEAFF. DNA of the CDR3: TGTGCCAGCAGTTACCGGGAGTATAACACTGAAGCTTTCTTT.